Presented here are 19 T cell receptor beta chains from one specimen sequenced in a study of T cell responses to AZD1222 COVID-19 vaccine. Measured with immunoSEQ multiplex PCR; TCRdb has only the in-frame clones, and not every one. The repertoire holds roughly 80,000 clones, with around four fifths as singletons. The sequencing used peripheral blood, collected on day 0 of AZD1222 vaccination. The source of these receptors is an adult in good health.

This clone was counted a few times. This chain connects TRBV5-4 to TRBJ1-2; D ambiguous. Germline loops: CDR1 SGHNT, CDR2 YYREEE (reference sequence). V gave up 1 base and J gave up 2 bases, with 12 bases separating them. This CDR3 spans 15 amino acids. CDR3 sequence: CASSLLARKNYGYTF. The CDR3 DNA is TGTGCCAGCAGCTTGTTGGCCAGAAAAAACTATGGCTACACCTTC.

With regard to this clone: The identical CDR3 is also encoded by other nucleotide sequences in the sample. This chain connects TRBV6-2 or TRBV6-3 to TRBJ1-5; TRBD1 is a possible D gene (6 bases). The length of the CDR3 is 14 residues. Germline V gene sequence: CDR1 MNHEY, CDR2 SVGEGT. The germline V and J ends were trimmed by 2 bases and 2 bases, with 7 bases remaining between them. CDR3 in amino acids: CASSYGGGNQPQHF. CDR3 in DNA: TGTGCCAGCAGTTACGGGGGCGGCAATCAGCCCCAGCATTTT.

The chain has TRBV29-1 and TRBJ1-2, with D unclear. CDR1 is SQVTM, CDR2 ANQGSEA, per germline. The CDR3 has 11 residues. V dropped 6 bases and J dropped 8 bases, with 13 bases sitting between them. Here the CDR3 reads CSVALIGGYTF. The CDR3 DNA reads TGCAGCGTCGCTCTGATTGGCGGCTACACCTTC.

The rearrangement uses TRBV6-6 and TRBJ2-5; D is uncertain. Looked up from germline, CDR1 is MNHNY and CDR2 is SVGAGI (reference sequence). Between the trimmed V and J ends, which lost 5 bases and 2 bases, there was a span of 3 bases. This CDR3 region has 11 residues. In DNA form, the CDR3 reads TGTGCCAGCAGTCAACAAGAGACCCAGTACTTC. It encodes CASSQQETQYF.

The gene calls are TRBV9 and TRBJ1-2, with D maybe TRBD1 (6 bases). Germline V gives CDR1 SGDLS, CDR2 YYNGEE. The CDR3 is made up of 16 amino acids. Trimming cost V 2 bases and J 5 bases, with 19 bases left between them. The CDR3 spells CASSVAQGRLRYGYTF. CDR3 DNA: TGTGCCAGCAGCGTCGCACAGGGACGGTTGAGATATGGCTACACCTTC.

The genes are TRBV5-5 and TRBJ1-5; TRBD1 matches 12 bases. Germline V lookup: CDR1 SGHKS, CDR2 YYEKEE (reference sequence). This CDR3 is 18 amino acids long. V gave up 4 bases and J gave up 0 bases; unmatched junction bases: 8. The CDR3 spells CASSARGQGAYSNQPQHF. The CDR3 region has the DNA TGTGCCAGCAGCGCCAGGGGACAGGGGGCTTATAGCAATCAGCCCCAGCATTTT.

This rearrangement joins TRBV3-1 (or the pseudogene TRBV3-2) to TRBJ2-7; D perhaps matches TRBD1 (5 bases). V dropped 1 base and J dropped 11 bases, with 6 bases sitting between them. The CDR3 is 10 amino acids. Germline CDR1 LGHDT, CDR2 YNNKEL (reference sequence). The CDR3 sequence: CASSQGGEYF. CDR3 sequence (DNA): TGTGCCAGCAGCCAAGGGGGCGAGTACTTC.

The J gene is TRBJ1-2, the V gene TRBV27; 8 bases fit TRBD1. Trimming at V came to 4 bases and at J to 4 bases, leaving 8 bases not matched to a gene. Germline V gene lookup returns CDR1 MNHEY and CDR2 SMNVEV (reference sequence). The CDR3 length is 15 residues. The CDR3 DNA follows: TGTGCCAGCAGTTATCGACAGGGGAACGCCTATGGCTACACCTTC. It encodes CASSYRQGNAYGYTF.

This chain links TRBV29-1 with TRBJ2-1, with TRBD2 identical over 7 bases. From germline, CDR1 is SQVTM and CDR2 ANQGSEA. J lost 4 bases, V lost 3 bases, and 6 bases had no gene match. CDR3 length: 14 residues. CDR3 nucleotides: TGCAGCGTTGAGGGCCTAGCGGCTTACAATGAGCAGTTCTTC. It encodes CSVEGLAAYNEQFF.

As DNA, the CDR3 is TGTGCCAGCAGCTTGGGAGGGACAGGGTATGGCTACACCTTC. Amino acids: CASSLGGTGYGYTF. The chain joins TRBV5-4 to TRBJ1-2; TRBD1 agrees at 9 bases. From germline, CDR1 is SGHNT and CDR2 YYREEE (reference sequence). The junction had 2 bases not matched to a gene; V was cut back by 0 bases and J by 5 bases. This CDR3 has 14 residues.

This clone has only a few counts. CDR3 sequence reads: CAIYGEGTSSGANVLTF. The DNA of the CDR3 is TGTGCCATCTATGGGGAGGGAACCTCCTCTGGGGCCAACGTCCTGACTTTC. The V call is TRBV10-3, the J call TRBJ2-6, with 7 bases that match TRBD2. This CDR3 region has 17 residues. Germline lookup yields CDR1 ENHRY and CDR2 SYGVKD. J was trimmed by 0 bases and V by 8 bases; bases with no gene match: 10.

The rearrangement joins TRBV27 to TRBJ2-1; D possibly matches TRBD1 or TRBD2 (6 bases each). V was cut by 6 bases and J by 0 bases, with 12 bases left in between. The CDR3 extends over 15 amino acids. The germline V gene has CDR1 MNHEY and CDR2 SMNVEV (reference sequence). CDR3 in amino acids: CASRLGGSSYNEQFF. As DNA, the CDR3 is TGTGCCAGCAGACTAGGGGGGAGCTCCTACAATGAGCAGTTCTTC.

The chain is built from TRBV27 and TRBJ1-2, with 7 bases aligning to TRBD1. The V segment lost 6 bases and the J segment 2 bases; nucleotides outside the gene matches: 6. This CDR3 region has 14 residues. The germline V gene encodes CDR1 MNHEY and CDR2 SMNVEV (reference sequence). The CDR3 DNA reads TGTGCCAGCAGGACAGGGACACTAAACTATGGCTACACCTTC. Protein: CASRTGTLNYGYTF.

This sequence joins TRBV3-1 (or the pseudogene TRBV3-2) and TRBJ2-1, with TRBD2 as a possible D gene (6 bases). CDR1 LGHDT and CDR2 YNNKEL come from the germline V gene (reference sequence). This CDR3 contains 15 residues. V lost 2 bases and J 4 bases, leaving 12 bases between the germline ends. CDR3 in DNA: TGTGCCAGCAGCCAATCTTACGGGGGATACAATGAGCAGTTCTTC. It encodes CASSQSYGGYNEQFF.

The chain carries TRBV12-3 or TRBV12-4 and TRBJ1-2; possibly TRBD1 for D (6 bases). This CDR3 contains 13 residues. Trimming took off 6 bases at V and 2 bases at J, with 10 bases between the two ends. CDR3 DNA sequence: TGTGCCAGCAGCCAGGGGCGCAACTATGGCTACACCTTC. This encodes CASSQGRNYGYTF.

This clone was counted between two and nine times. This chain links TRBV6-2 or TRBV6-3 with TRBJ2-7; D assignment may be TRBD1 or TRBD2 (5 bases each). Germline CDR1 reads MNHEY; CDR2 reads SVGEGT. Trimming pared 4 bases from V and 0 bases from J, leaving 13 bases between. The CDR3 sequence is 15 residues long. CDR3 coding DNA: TGTGCCAGCAGTTCCGGGGCCCTCTCCTCCTACGAGCAGTACTTC. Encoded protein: CASSSGALSSYEQYF.

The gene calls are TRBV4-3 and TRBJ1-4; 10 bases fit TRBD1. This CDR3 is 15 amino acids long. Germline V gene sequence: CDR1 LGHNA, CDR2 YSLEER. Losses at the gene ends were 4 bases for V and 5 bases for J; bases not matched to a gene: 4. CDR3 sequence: CASSLGGQGNEKLFF. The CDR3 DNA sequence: TGCGCCAGCAGCCTAGGGGGACAGGGGAATGAAAAACTGTTTTTT.

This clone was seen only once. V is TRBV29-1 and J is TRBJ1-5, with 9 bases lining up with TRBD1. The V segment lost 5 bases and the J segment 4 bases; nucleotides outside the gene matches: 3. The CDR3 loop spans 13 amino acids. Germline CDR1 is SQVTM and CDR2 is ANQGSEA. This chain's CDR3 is CSVQQGANQPQHF. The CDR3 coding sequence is TGCAGCGTTCAACAGGGGGCTAATCAGCCCCAGCATTTT.

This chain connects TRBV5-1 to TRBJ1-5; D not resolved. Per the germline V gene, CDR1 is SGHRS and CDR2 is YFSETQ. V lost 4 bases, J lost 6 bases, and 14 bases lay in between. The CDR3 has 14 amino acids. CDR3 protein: CASSLSGEGQPQHF. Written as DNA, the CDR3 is TGCGCCAGCAGCCTATCCGGGGAGGGTCAGCCCCAGCATTTT. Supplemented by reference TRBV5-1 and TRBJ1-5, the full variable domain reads KAGVTQTPRYLIKTRGQQVTLSCSPISGHRSVSWYQQTPGQGLQFLFEYFSETQRNKGNFPGRFSGRQFSNSRSEMNVSTLELGDSALYLCASSLSGEGQPQHFGDGTRLSIL.